This TCR beta chain was observed in a study of blood T cells in healthy people across ages. Study results and limitations: Researchers judged that diversity estimates from one million T cells fell short of true values. Percentage of naive T cells showed a strong correlation with TCR beta diversity.

RNA extraction gave at least 5.5 micrograms of total RNA per sample. Germline-derived CDR1 and CDR2 are LNHNV and YYDKDF (reference sequence). CDR3 size: 14 residues. The V gene lost 1 base and the J gene lost 3 bases, with 8 bases spanning the gap. This clonotype is a singleton in its sample. As yet, its antigen is unknown. Sample-barcoded 5' priming and a J-beta primer mix drove a second PCR of roughly 6 to 12 cycles. TCRdb passed the 5' RACE reads through MiXCR, listing each CDR3 protein once. The sample consists of about 720,000 distinct CDR3 sequences, about 20% of them appearing once. Sequenced sample: blood. This rearrangement joins TRBV15 to TRBJ2-3; D may be TRBD1 (5 bases). This clonotype was sampled from a man in his 70s in good health. CDR3 sequence (DNA): TGTGCCACCAGCAGAGGACAGTCAACAGATACGCAGTATTTT. It codes for CATSRGQSTDTQYF.